This TCR beta chain was recorded in a study of T cell repertoires in cytomegalovirus infection. Broader study findings: Clonotypes of TCR beta that were HLA-C-restricted and CMV-specific dominated the ex vivo response.

A remark on this clonotype: Its specificity is not known.

In TCRdb, the reads were re-called with MiXCR into one record per CDR3 protein. This table holds just over 300,000 distinct CDR3 sequences, about a sixth found once. Germline loops: CDR1 MDHEN, CDR2 SYDVKM. The V and J ends lost 6 bases and 4 bases respectively, with 18 bases between them. This CDR3 has 15 amino acids. Sequenced sample: PBMCs. V is TRBV28 and J is TRBJ1-1; tentatively, D is TRBD1 (5 bases). The origin of this receptor is a human donor in good health (CMV status not recorded). Some clones in this sample may be carry-over from other donors' samples. The CDR3 spells CASRRGGEWGTEAFF. The CDR3 coding sequence is TGTGCCAGCAGACGGGGGGGGGAATGGGGCACTGAAGCTTTCTTT. The variable domain in full, with the rest retrieved from reference TRBV28 and TRBJ1-1, is DVKVTQSSRYLVKRTGEKVFLECVQDMDHENMFWYRQDPGLGLRLIYFSYDVKMKEKGDIPEGYSVSREKKERFSLILESASTNQTSMYLCASRRGGEWGTEAFFGQGTRLTVV.